Listed below are T cell receptor delta chains from one sample, sequenced in a study of Vδ1+ human thymocytes. TCRdb ran CATT on the multiplex PCR reads. This sample has fewer than 90,000 delta-chain clones; roughly a third occur once, and the top ten carry approximately 0.25%. Sequenced: Vdelta1+ gamma-delta thymocytes from the thymus. The receptors were sampled from a boy younger than two who had congenital heart surgery. Each CDR3 is given with its conserved first and last residue. The D gene is left open where the match is weak. The size field is filled for only some rows; it gives once, few, many or a size class.

d_gene,abundance,v_gene,j_gene,CDR3aa,CDR3nt
TRDD3,few,TRDV2,TRDJ1,CACVDASYWGLYTDKLIF,TGTGCCTGTGTCGATGCTTCGTACTGGGGGCTCTACACCGATAAACTCATCTTT
NA,NA,TRDV1,TRDJ1,CALGKGIAPGLPTLGGSGADKLIF,TGTGCTCTTGGGAAGGGAATAGCCCCGGGCCTTCCTACTCTTGGGGGATCTGGCGCCGATAAACTCATCTTT
NA,few,TRDV1,TRDJ1,CALGAKFLYTDKLIF,TGTGCTCTTGGGGCCAAATTCCTTTACACCGATAAACTCATCTTT
TRDD3,few,TRDV1,TRDJ1,CALSYSYEGGYPLLTDKLIF,TGTGCTCTATCATATTCCTACGAGGGGGGATACCCTCTCCTCACCGATAAACTCATCTTT
NA,few,TRDV1,TRDJ1,CALGERHPTYLYTDKLIF,TGTGCTCTTGGGGAACGGCATCCTACCTACTTGTACACCGATAAACTCATCTTT
NA,NA,TRDV1,TRDJ1,CALGENGFGTDKLIF,TGTGCTCTTGGGGAAAACGGGTTTGGGACCGATAAACTCATCTTT
TRDD2,NA,TRDV1,TRDJ1,CALGGVKLPTVWGELNPTDKLIF,TGTGCTCTTGGGGGCGTAAAACTTCCTACGGTTTGGGGGGAACTAAATCCCACCGATAAACTCATCTTT
NA,NA,TRDV1,TRDJ1,CALGALPTAYWGTYTDKLIF,TGTGCTCTTGGGGCCCTTCCTACCGCGTACTGGGGGACCTACACCGATAAACTCATCTTT
NA,NA,TRDV1,TRDJ1,CALGERRPNRIPPPPSYTDKLIF,TGTGCTCTTGGGGAACGGAGGCCGAATCGTATACCTCCCCCGCCATCGTACACCGATAAACTCATCTTT
NA,NA,TRDV1,TRDJ1,CALGEIRDFMTDHFTDKLIF,TGTGCTCTTGGGGAAATACGGGATTTTATGACCGACCACTTCACCGATAAACTCATCTTT
TRDD3,NA,TRDV1,TRDJ1,CALGEGLYWGTWYTDKLIF,TGTGCTCTTGGGGAAGGTCTTTACTGGGGGACCTGGTACACCGATAAACTCATCTTT
TRDD3,NA,TRDV1,TRDJ1,CALGGSYWIGDTMYTDKLIF,TGTGCTCTTGGGGGTTCCTATTGGATTGGGGATACAATGTACACCGATAAACTCATCTTT
TRDD3,few,TRDV2,TRDJ1,CAWENWGIPSYTDKLIF,TGTGCCTGGGAGAACTGGGGGATACCGAGTTACACCGATAAACTCATCTTT
NA,few,TRDV1,TRDJ1,CALGKPSYFGPGDMPTDKLIF,TGTGCTCTTGGGAAGCCTTCCTACTTTGGTCCGGGGGATATGCCGACCGATAAACTCATCTTT
NA,NA,TRDV1,TRDJ1,CALGACPYDRWRDTDKLIF,TGTGCTCTTGGGGCATGTCCCTACGACCGCTGGAGGGACACCGATAAACTCATCTTT
TRDD3,few,TRDV1,TRDJ1,CALGESALGDSTTDKLIF,TGTGCTCTTGGGGAATCAGCTCTGGGGGACTCAACCACCGATAAACTCATCTTT
TRDD3,NA,TRDV1,TRDJ1,CALGGPPPGDNTDKLIF,TGTGCTCTTGGCGGGCCCCCCCCGGGGGATAACACCGATAAACTCATCTTT
NA,NA,TRDV1,TRDJ1,CALLLPTNWGTQGDKLIF,TGTGCTCTTCTCCTTCCTACGAACTGGGGGACCCAGGGCGATAAACTCATCTTT
TRDD3,few,TRDV1,TRDJ1,CALGEGRTRADWGIRSKGPPNTDKLIF,TGTGCTCTTGGGGAAGGTAGGACTAGAGCCGACTGGGGGATACGCAGTAAAGGGCCCCCAAACACCGATAAACTCATCTTT
TRDD3,few,TRDV1,TRDJ1,CALGEPSYVGRNWGILSDKLIF,TGTGCTCTTGGGGAACCTTCCTACGTCGGGAGGAACTGGGGGATTCTTTCCGATAAACTCATCTTT
TRDD3,NA,TRDV1,TRDJ1,CALGEPPMANWGILDTDKLIF,TGTGCTCTTGGGGAGCCCCCTATGGCCAACTGGGGGATACTGGACACCGATAAACTCATCTTT
TRDD3,NA,TRDV1,TRDJ1,CALGPKRSTYGDKGGDKLIF,TGTGCTCTTGGGCCGAAGAGGTCTACTTACGGGGATAAGGGCGGGGATAAACTCATCTTT
TRDD3,once,TRDV1,TRDJ1,CALGELNPLGDTRYTDKLIF,TGTGCTCTTGGGGAACTTAACCCACTGGGGGATACCAGGTACACCGATAAACTCATCTTT
TRDD3,few,TRDV1,TRDJ1,CALGEHLTGVRGTDKLIF,TGTGCTCTTGGGGAACACCTTACTGGGGTCAGGGGGACCGATAAACTCATCTTT
TRDD3,few,TRDV2,TRDJ1,CACDTYWGILVDKLIF,TGTGCCTGTGACACGTACTGGGGGATACTTGTCGATAAACTCATCTTT
TRDD2,few,TRDV1,TRDJ1,CALRELSPFLRDGGAPPYTDKLIF,TGTGCTCTTAGGGAACTTTCCCCCTTCCTACGGGATGGTGGGGCCCCTCCCTACACCGATAAACTCATCTTT
NA,few,TRDV1,TRDJ1,CAPGEHRLLLGGADKLIF,TGTGCTCCTGGGGAACATCGCCTACTCCTTGGGGGCGCCGATAAACTCATCTTT
TRDD3,few,TRDV1,TRDJ2,CALGKVSTIPGGYNPAQLFF,TGTGCTCTTGGGAAAGTCTCGACTATCCCTGGGGGATACAATCCGGCACAACTCTTCTTT
NA,NA,TRDV1,TRDJ1,CALVGGTYTDKLIF,TGTGCTCTTGTGGGGGGGACGTACACCGATAAACTCATCTTT